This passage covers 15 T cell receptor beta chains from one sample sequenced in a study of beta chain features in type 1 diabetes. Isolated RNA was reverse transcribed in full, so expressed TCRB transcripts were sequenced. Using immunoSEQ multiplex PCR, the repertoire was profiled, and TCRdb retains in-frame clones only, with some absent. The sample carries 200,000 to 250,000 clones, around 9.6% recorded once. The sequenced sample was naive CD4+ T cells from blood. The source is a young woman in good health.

The CDR3 spells CATLQDTYYGYTF. The CDR3 bases are TGTGCCACCTTGCAGGACACTTACTATGGCTACACCTTC. V is TRBV6-1 and J is TRBJ1-2, with D possibly TRBD1 on 5 matching bases. V lost 10 bases and J 3 bases, leaving 15 bases between the germline ends. CDR1 is MNHNS, CDR2 SASEGT, per germline. The CDR3 consists of 13 residues.

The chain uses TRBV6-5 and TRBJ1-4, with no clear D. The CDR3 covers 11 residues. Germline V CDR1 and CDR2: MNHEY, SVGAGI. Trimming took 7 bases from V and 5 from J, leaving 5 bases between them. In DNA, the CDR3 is TGTGCCAGCAAGCCGAATGAAAAACTGTTTTTT. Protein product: CASKPNEKLFF.

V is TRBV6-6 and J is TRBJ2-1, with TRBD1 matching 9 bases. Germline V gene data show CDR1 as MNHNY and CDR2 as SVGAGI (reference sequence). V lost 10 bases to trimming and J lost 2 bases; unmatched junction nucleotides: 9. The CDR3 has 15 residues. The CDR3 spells CATTPTGGPYNEQFF. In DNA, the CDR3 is TGTGCCACCACACCAACAGGGGGCCCCTACAATGAGCAGTTCTTC.

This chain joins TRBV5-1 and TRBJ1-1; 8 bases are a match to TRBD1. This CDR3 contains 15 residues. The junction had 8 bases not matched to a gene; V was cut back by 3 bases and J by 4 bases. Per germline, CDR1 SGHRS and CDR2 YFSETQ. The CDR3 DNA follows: TGCGCCAGCAGCTACTCGACAGGGGCTGTCACTGAAGCTTTCTTT. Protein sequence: CASSYSTGAVTEAFF.

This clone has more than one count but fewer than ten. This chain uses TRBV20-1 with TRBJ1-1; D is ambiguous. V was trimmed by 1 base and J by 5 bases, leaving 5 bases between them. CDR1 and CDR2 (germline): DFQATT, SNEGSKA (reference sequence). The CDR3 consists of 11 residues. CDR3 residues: CSARGSTEAFF. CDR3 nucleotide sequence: TGCAGTGCTAGAGGGAGTACTGAAGCTTTCTTT.

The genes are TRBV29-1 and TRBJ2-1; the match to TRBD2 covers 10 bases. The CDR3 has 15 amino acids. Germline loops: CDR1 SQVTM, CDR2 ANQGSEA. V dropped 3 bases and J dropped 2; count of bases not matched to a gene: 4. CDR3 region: CSVDMLAGAYNEQFF. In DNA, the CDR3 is TGCAGCGTTGATATGCTAGCGGGAGCCTACAATGAGCAGTTCTTC.

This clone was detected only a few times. CDR3 amino acids: CATSRDAGSYEQYF. The CDR3 region has the DNA TGTGCCACCAGCAGAGATGCGGGATCCTACGAGCAGTACTTC. V gene TRBV15 combines with J gene TRBJ2-7, with D perhaps matching TRBD2 (6 bases). The CDR3 spans 14 residues. Deletions cut 0 bases from V and 1 base from J, with 7 bases between. CDR1 and CDR2 from the germline V gene are LNHNV and YYDKDF (reference sequence).

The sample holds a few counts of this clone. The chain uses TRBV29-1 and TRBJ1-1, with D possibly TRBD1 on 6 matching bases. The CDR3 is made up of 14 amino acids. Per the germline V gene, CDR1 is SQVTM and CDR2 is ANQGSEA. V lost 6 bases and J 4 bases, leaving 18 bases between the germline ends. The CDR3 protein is CSVAGHPRVTEAFF. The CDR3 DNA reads TGCAGCGTAGCGGGACACCCTAGGGTCACTGAAGCTTTCTTT.

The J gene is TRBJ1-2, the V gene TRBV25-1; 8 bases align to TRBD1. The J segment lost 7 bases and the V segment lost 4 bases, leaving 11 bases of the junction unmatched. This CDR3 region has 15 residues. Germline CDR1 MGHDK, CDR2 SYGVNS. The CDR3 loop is CASSAHATGGGGYTF. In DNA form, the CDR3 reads TGTGCCAGCAGTGCCCATGCAACAGGGGGTGGTGGCTACACCTTC.

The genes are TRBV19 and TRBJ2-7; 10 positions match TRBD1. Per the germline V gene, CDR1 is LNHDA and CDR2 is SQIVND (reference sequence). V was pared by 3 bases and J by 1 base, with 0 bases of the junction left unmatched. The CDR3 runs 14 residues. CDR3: CASSMGQGSYEQYF. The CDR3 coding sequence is TGTGCCAGTAGTATGGGACAGGGGTCCTACGAGCAGTACTTC.

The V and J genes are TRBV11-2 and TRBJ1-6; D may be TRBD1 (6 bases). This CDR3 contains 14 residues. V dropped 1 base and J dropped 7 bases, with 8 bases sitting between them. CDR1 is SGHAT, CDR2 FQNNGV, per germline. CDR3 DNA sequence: TGTGCCAGCAGCTTAGGGACAGCCAATTCACCCCTCCACTTT. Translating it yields CASSLGTANSPLHF.

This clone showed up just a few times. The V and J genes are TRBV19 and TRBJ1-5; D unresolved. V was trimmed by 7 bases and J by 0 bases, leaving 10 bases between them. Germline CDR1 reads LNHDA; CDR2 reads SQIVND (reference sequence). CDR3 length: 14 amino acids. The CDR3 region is CASIAAGSNQPQHF. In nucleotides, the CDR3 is TGTGCCAGTATAGCTGCCGGTAGCAATCAGCCCCAGCATTTT.

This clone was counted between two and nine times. The CDR3 here is CASSPLSILNTEAFF. The CDR3 DNA reads as TGTGCCAGCTCACCACTAAGCATTCTGAACACTGAAGCTTTCTTT. The rearrangement joins TRBV18 to TRBJ1-1, with D hard to call. V was clipped by 1 base and J by 0 bases, with 9 bases between them. Germline loops: CDR1 KGHSH, CDR2 LQKENI. CDR3 length: 15 amino acids.

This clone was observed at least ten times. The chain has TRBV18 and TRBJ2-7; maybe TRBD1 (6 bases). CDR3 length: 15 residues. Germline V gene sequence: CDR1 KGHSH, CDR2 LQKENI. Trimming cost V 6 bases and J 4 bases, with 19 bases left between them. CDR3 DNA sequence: TGTGCCAGCTCTCCCGATCTTCCCAGGGGATACGAGCAGTACTTC. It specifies CASSPDLPRGYEQYF.

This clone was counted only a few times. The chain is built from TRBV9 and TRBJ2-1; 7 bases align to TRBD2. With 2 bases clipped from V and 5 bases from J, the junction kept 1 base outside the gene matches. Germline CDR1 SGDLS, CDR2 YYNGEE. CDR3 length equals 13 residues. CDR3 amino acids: CASSVGTNNEQFF. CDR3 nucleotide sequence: TGTGCCAGCAGCGTCGGGACTAACAATGAGCAGTTCTTC.